Listed below are T cell receptor beta chains from one sample, sequenced in a study of cytomegalovirus exposure and HLA in healthy donors. Repertoires were generated with immunoSEQ multiplex PCR, while TCRdb's copy carries only in-frame clones and drops some. This table has 160,000 or so clones, more than 65% appearing once. The sequenced sample consisted of PBMCs. Receptor source: a man in his fifties in good health and CMV-seropositive. The CDR3 runs from the conserved cysteine through the conserved F or W. Each record gives: clone size, CDR3 length, D gene, V gene, J gene, CDR3 protein, CDR3 DNA. The D gene is left open where the match is weak. Rows give clone size only sometimes, using once, few, many, or a class for an expanded clone.

once,14,-,TRBV7-8,TRBJ1-1,CASSMGRGNTEAFF,TGTGCCAGCAGCATGGGAAGGGGGAACACTGAAGCTTTCTTT
-,15,TRBD1,TRBV28,TRBJ1-5,CASRKTGIYNQPQHF,TGTGCCAGCAGAAAGACAGGGATTTACAATCAGCCCCAGCATTTT
-,14,TRBD1,TRBV6-5,TRBJ2-7,CASRMDRSFHEQYF,TGTGCCAGCAGGATGGACAGGAGTTTCCACGAGCAGTACTTC
few,10,-,TRBV10-1,TRBJ2-1,CASPGGSFFF,TGCGCCTCGCCTGGTGGTAGTTTTTTCTTC
-,13,-,TRBV5-4,TRBJ2-5,CASSLTPPDTQYF,TGTGCCAGCAGCCTGACACCGCCAGACACCCAGTACTTC
-,17,-,TRBV21-1,TRBJ1-5,CASSPSAPAGLGQPQHF,TGTGCCAGCAGCCCCTCGGCCCCGGCAGGGTTGGGTCAGCCCCAGCATTTT
-,16,-,TRBV9,TRBJ1-1,CASTRFSVGGGDIAFF,TGTGCCAGCACCCGATTTAGCGTGGGAGGGGGGGACATAGCTTTCTTT
-,14,-,TRBV11-2,TRBJ1-1,CASSYPPRSGEAFF,TGTGCCAGCAGCTATCCCCCCAGGTCTGGAGAAGCTTTCTTT
-,14,TRBD1,TRBV6-5,TRBJ1-2,CASFSRDRLYGYTF,TGTGCCAGTTTCTCGCGGGACAGACTTTATGGCTACACCTTC
-,14,-,TRBV7-9,TRBJ1-4,CASSLGTTNEKLFF,TGTGCCAGCAGCTTAGGTACAACTAATGAAAAACTGTTTTTT
-,14,-,TRBV2,TRBJ2-7,CASSESGGRYEQYF,TGTGCCAGCAGTGAATCGGGGGGCAGATACGAGCAGTACTTC
few,13,-,TRBV5-1,TRBJ2-1,CASSLMRRTVQFF,TGCGCCAGCAGCTTGATGCGGCGGACAGTGCAGTTCTTC
-,14,-,TRBV30,TRBJ1-4,CAWRIGPGHEKLFF,TGTGCCTGGCGGATTGGGCCAGGGCATGAAAAACTGTTTTTT
-,15,-,TRBV6-6,TRBJ2-7,CASSSYRVGRYEQYF,TGTGCCAGCAGTTCATACCGAGTGGGGAGGTACGAGCAGTACTTC
-,16,TRBD2,TRBV5-1,TRBJ2-7,CASSFGLAGGSYEQYF,TGCGCCAGCAGCTTTGGACTAGCGGGGGGATCCTACGAGCAGTACTTC
few,13,-,TRBV7-8,TRBJ1-5,CASSLQSGGGQHF,TGTGCCAGCAGCTTACAAAGCGGGGGGGGCCAGCATTTT
few,15,TRBD1,TRBV9,TRBJ2-1,CASSAGQGAYNEQFF,TGTGCCAGCAGCGCGGGACAGGGGGCCTACAATGAGCAGTTCTTC
-,15,TRBD1,TRBV5-6,TRBJ1-5,CASSLDRGLHQPQHF,TGTGCCAGCAGCTTGGACAGGGGGCTTCATCAGCCCCAGCATTTT
-,15,-,TRBV7-2,TRBJ1-4,CASSQTRGNNEKLFF,TGTGCCAGCAGCCAAACCCGGGGAAACAATGAAAAACTGTTTTTT
-,12,TRBD1,TRBV28,TRBJ1-2,CASSLPGQSYTF,TGTGCCAGCAGTTTACCGGGACAGAGCTACACCTTC
-,14,-,TRBV27,TRBJ1-5,CASSPRASNQPQHF,TGTGCCAGCAGTCCTCGAGCGAGCAATCAGCCCCAGCATTTT
-,15,TRBD1,TRBV19,TRBJ1-1,CASSQRDRGLTEAFF,TGTGCCAGTAGTCAACGGGACAGGGGACTCACTGAAGCTTTCTTT
once,15,TRBD2,TRBV10-3,TRBJ2-3,CAISEGLAGTDTQYF,TGTGCCATCAGTGAAGGACTAGCGGGCACAGATACGCAGTATTTT
-,16,-,TRBV7-8,TRBJ1-3,CASSFWSGATVDTIYF,TGTGCCAGCAGCTTTTGGTCTGGGGCAACCGTTGACACCATATATTTT
-,15,TRBD1,TRBV5-1,TRBJ1-6,CASSDRQGPGSPLHF,TGCGCCAGCAGCGATCGACAGGGACCGGGTTCACCCCTCCACTTT
-,13,-,TRBV6-4,TRBJ2-5,CASSVNRQETQYF,TGTGCCAGCAGTGTGAACAGGCAAGAGACCCAGTACTTC
-,16,-,TRBV19,TRBJ2-1,CASSIGSQGFYNEQFF,TGTGCCAGTAGTATTGGGTCGCAGGGATTCTACAATGAGCAGTTCTTC
few,15,TRBD1,TRBV4-1,TRBJ1-2,CASSSDRGYDYGYTF,TGCGCCAGCAGCAGCGACAGGGGGTACGACTATGGCTACACCTTC
-,13,-,TRBV19,TRBJ1-4,CASEGQMGEKLFF,TGTGCCAGCGAAGGACAGATGGGCGAAAAACTGTTTTTT
-,14,TRBD1,TRBV7-9,TRBJ1-5,CASSPSDRGQPQHF,TGTGCCAGCAGCCCCTCGGACAGGGGCCAGCCCCAGCATTTT
-,15,-,TRBV5-5,TRBJ2-1,CASSLGTGTYNEQFF,TGTGCCAGCAGCTTGGGAACCGGGACCTACAATGAGCAGTTCTTC
-,15,TRBD1,TRBV6-1,TRBJ1-5,CASSLTGGAGQPQHF,TGTGCCAGTTCGCTTACAGGGGGCGCGGGTCAGCCCCAGCATTTT